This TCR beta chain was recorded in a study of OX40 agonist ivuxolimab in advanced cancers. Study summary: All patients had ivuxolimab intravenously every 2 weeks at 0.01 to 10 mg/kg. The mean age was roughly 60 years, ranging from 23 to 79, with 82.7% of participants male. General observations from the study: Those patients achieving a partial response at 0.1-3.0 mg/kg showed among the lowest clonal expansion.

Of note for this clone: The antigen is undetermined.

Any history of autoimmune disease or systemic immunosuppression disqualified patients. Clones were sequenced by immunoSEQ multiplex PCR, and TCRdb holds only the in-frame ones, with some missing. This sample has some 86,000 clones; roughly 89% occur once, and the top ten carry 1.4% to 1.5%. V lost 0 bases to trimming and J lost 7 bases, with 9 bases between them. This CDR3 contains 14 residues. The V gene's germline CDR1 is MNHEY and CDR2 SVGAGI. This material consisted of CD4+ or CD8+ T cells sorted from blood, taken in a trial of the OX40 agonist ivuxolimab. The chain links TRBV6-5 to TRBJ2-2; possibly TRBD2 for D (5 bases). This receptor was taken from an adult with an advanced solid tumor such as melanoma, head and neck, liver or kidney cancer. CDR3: CASSYSRGSGELFF. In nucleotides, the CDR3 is TGTGCCAGCAGTTACTCGAGAGGGAGCGGGGAGCTGTTTTTT.